This record concerns one T cell receptor (beta chain) sequence. This record comes from a study of CD8 T cells in Susac syndrome. In germline, CDR1 is MNHEY, CDR2 SVGAGI. V gave up 2 bases and J gave up 8 bases, with 12 bases separating them. This CDR3 spans 13 amino acids. TEMRA cells were FACS-enriched, with CD8+ and CD4+ T cells isolated negatively. Reverse transcription used roughly 0.5 to 1 ug RNA and random hexamers. Across 54 Vbeta and 13 Jbeta, TCR beta CDR3 was amplified with immunoSEQ multiplex PCR. Each CDR3 protein is one row after TCRdb ran MiXCR on the immunoSEQ multiplex PCR reads. The table includes about 430,000 distinct CDR3 sequences, 85% detected once.

The chain carries TRBV6-5 and TRBJ1-2, with D perhaps TRBD1 (5 bases). The sample comprised CD8+ T cells from PBMCs. This receptor was taken from a human donor with multiple sclerosis. Here the CDR3 reads CASSYPDGAGYTF. CDR3 coding DNA: TGTGCCAGCAGTTACCCAGATGGGGCAGGCTACACCTTC.